This TCR beta chain was found in a study of response to subunit inactivated influenza vaccine (dated by TCRdb to the late 2010s). For context, the study as a whole: Deep quantitative T cell receptor repertoire profiling was used in the study to track responses to a trivalent subunit inactivated influenza vaccine. General conclusions and limits of the study: The authors suggested that each seasonal influenza vaccination may recruit only a limited number of new T cells.

The library was obtained by RT-PCR. The run used an Illumina HiSeq 2500. TCRdb reran the public reads through fastp at Q25 and MiXCR, keeping productive beta chains. Merged by CDR3 protein, the rows form single entries marked with the most common genes and DNA. Present in this sample are 150,000 to 200,000 distinct CDR3 sequences, about a tenth of which were seen just once. The leading ten clones occupy roughly 12% of the sample. Sample time point, as interpreted from the label and publication: 45 days after influenza vaccine administration. Worth noting for this clonotype: No cognate antigen has been identified for it. No base quality information exists; no much larger clone differs at one position.

This sequence was found in a man aged 50 to 59 who received an inactivated influenza vaccine. Donor details come from another sample of the same person, matched by shared clones. The sample consisted of non-naive T cells sorted from PBMCs, taken roughly 48 days after vaccination. The cell subset or site label of this sample denotes: memory T cell fraction.

The CDR3 reads as follows: CASSPPGQSYEQYF. The DNA sequence is given as TGTGCCAGCAGCCCCCCGGGACAGTCCTACGAGCAGTACTTC. The sequence joins TRBV7-2 to TRBJ2-7; 7 bases in the middle match TRBD1. The germline V gene specifies SGHTA as CDR1 and FQGNSA as CDR2. V ends up 5 bases short and J 1 base short, with an unmatched junction base count of 5. CDR3 length: 14 amino acids, cysteine to phenylalanine. The kept DNA is CDR3 alone, 42 bases in frame from the first base.